This T cell receptor (beta chain) was recovered during a study of T cells in Graves' hyperthyroidism and ophthalmopathy. CDR3 length equals 16 residues. Germline lookup yields CDR1 MDHEN and CDR2 SYDVKM. Deletions cut 5 bases from V and 3 bases from J, with 20 bases between. This clonotype was detected ten times or more. Regions amplified from RNA transcripts were the TCR beta CDR3 regions. First-round RT-PCR of the TCR CDR3 relied on the HTBI primer set. In TCRdb, the multiplex PCR reads were re-called with MiXCR into one record per CDR3 protein. In the table there are 600,000 to 650,000 distinct CDR3 sequences, 15% to 20% of which are singletons.

The sample taken for sequencing was blood. The V call is TRBV28, the J call TRBJ2-7, with TRBD2 as a possible D gene (5 bases). The sequence came from a woman aged 25 to 45 with Graves' hyperthyroidism. The CDR3 nucleotides are TGTGCCAGCAGTCCAGTAGCGCCGTCGGGTCTCTACGAGCAGTACTTC. It codes for CASSPVAPSGLYEQYF.